This section outlines one TCR beta chain sequence together with its context. This entry is derived from a study of blood T cell repertoires in COVID-19. Study information: The United States, Italy and Spain were the sources of the acute and convalescent COVID-19 samples. Sample material is recorded as cDNA or gDNA derived from T cells, B-cell-depleted T cells, or PBMCs.

Original methodology: It was from reference gene primer amplification that nucleated cell counts were estimated. Profiled with immunoSEQ multiplex PCR; TCRdb holds only in-frame clones, not every one. V, J and clone size are taken as reported in that table, and D and trimming were inferred from the DNA itself. The sample comprises tens of thousands of clones, about 79% of which are singletons, and around 3.9% rests with the top ten. The CDR3 runs to 13 residues. The V and J ends lost 7 bases and 3 bases respectively, with 13 bases between them. Germline V CDR1 and CDR2: SGDLS, YYNGEE. V gene TRBV9 combines with J gene TRBJ1-2, with D perhaps TRBD1 (6 bases). Source material: peripheral blood. This TCR came from a woman aged 55 to 70 with acute or convalescent COVID-19. The CDR3 nucleotides are TGTGCCAGCCGGGGGGGCGATTACTATGGCTACACCTTC. This translates into CASRGGDYYGYTF.